This TCR beta chain was sequenced during a study of T cell responses to AZD1222 COVID-19 vaccine. Broader study findings: Epitopes outside B.1.351 and B.1.1.7 mutated regions reportedly drew nearly half of spike TCRs. White British people made up most donors, females outnumbered males, and clonal diversity was possibly underestimated.

Comment on this clone: The target antigen is unknown.

Assay: immunoSEQ multiplex PCR; the TCRdb copy retains only in-frame clones and omits some. The data contain 100,000 or so clones, around 87% of them seen just once; the ten biggest clones take up 4% to 4.5%. The CDR3 length is 16 residues. Per germline, CDR1 MGHDK and CDR2 SYGVNS. J lost 10 bases, V lost 3 bases, and 9 bases had no gene match. The chain carries TRBV25-1 and TRBJ1-6; 10 positions match TRBD1. This sequence was found in an adult in good health. This material consisted of peripheral blood, taken on day 0 of MenACWY control vaccination. CDR3 sequence: CASSDSGTGDVSPLHF. The CDR3 DNA reads as TGTGCCAGCAGTGATTCGGGGACAGGGGATGTCTCACCCCTCCACTTT.